The present TCR beta chain was sequenced within a study of cytomegalovirus exposure and HLA in healthy donors. Study-wide results and limits: Several of the most significant clusters were apparently associated with common viral pathogens in a later analysis. Previous analysis showed most TCR beta V segments were productive about 90% or about 30% of the time.

The CDR3 consists of 16 residues. The V gene end was trimmed by 1 base and the J gene end by 7 bases; junction bases not matched to a gene: 11. Germline values: CDR1 SGHRS, CDR2 YFSETQ. As regards this clone: Its target is unknown.

The PCR employed 60 Vbeta primers together with 13 Jbeta primers. Produced via immunoSEQ multiplex PCR; TCRdb's table is partial and in-frame only. This table holds roughly 180,000 clones, roughly 80% found once. The TCR was taken from a woman aged 40 to 50 in good health and CMV-seropositive. The specimen sequenced was PBMCs. This chain joins TRBV5-1 and TRBJ2-5; 9 nucleotides match TRBD1. The CDR3 loop reads CASSLPQNRGHGTQYF. CDR3 DNA sequence: TGCGCCAGCAGCTTGCCACAGAACAGGGGGCATGGGACCCAGTACTTC. Using reference TRBV5-1 and TRBJ2-5 for the parts outside the CDR3, the full variable domain is KAGVTQTPRYLIKTRGQQVTLSCSPISGHRSVSWYQQTPGQGLQFLFEYFSETQRNKGNFPGRFSGRQFSNSRSEMNVSTLELGDSALYLCASSLPQNRGHGTQYFGPGTRLLVL.